This T cell receptor (beta chain) originates from a study of PD-L1 blockade in urothelial cancer. As for the study in general: The patients first took atezolizumab in about 2014, receiving 1,200 mg intravenously every 3 weeks.

The CDR3 has 15 amino acids. CDR1 is WSHSY and CDR2 is SAAADI in the germline V gene. V lost 6 bases to trimming and J lost 4 bases; unmatched junction nucleotides: 11. The protocol was immunoSEQ multiplex PCR, while the TCRdb copy is restricted to in-frame clones and leaves out a portion. Here the sample spans about 30,000 clones, over 80% being singletons. Pretreatment sampling and on-treatment sampling together yielded between 1 and 8 samples for each patient. Sequencing was performed on PBMCs, taken around atezolizumab (anti-PD-L1) treatment. The sequence was collected from a man aged 50 to 60 with urothelial cancer. J is TRBJ2-7 and V is TRBV10-2; 8 nucleotides line up with TRBD2. The chain's CDR3 is CASRASGRKGYEQYF. The CDR3 region has the DNA TGCGCCAGCAGGGCAAGCGGGAGAAAGGGTTACGAGCAGTACTTC.